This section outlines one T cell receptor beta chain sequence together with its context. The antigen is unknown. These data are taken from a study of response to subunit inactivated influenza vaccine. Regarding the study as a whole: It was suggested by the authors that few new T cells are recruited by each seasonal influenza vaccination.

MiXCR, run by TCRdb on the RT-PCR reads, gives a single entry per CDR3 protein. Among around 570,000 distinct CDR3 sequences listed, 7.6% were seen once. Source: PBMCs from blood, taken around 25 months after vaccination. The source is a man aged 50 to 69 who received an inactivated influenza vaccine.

The CDR3 sequence: CASSDTQRRTYEQYF. DNA of the CDR3: TGTGCCAGCAGTGACACTCAACGAAGAACTTACGAGCAGTACTTC. The J gene is TRBJ2-7, the V gene TRBV25-1; D ambiguous. CDR3 length equals 15 residues. V shed 3 bases and J shed 4 bases, with 16 bases lying between them. CDR1 and CDR2 from the germline V gene are MGHDK and SYGVNS.